This T cell receptor (beta chain) came from a study of blood T cell repertoires in COVID-19. Study-wide background: Specimens from acute and convalescent COVID-19 originated in the United States, Italy and Spain. Nucleic acid was either cDNA or gDNA, and it came from T cells, B-cell-depleted T cells, or PBMCs.

In the original workflow: Reference gene primer amplification gave nucleated cell count estimates. This table comes from immunoSEQ multiplex PCR, and its TCRdb copy is limited to in-frame clones, with some not included. V and J calls and clone size come straight from that table; D and trimming were deduced from the DNA. The profile covers roughly 100,000 clones, with 70% to 85% appearing a single time and over 7.5% taken by the ten largest. This clone was recorded a few times. Germline lookup yields CDR1 LNHDA and CDR2 SQIVND (reference sequence). This CDR3 region has 16 residues. With 5 bases clipped from V and 9 bases from J, the junction kept 12 bases outside the gene matches.

The sample comprised peripheral blood. The chain joins TRBV19 to TRBJ2-6, with TRBD1 identical over 8 bases. The clonotype comes from a man aged 60 to 75 with active or convalescent COVID-19. The CDR3 is CASSGRQGRDYNVLTF. DNA for the CDR3: TGTGCCAGTAGTGGTCGACAGGGGAGAGATTACAACGTCCTGACTTTC.